This TCR beta chain was identified during a study of blood T cell repertoires in COVID-19. Study-wide background: The United States, Italy and Spain supplied acute and convalescent COVID-19 samples.

V was pared by 0 bases and J by 0 bases, with 15 bases between. The CDR3 sequence is 17 residues long. Germline assignment: CDR1 SGHRS and CDR2 YFSETQ. The protocol was immunoSEQ multiplex PCR, while the TCRdb copy is restricted to in-frame clones and leaves out a portion. The sample has tens of thousands of clones, roughly four fifths seen once. The sequencing input was peripheral blood. V and J are TRBV5-1 and TRBJ2-5; D perhaps matches TRBD2 (5 bases). This receptor was obtained from a human donor in a cohort sampled during active COVID-19. CDR3 DNA sequence: TGCGCCAGCAGCTTGGTTGAGGGAATGGAGTACCAAGAGACCCAGTACTTC. This sequence encodes CASSLVEGMEYQETQYF.